Presented here are 21 T cell receptor beta chains from one specimen sequenced in a study of T cell clonality in common variable immunodeficiency. Some clones are missing from TCRdb's copy, which holds only in-frame ones; the method was immunoSEQ multiplex PCR. The sample contains tens of thousands of clones, none of them singletons. Material for sequencing was peripheral blood mononuclear cells. Every receptor here comes from a person aged 18 to 69 in good health.

Many counts were recorded for this clone. The CDR3 extends 3 residues past the end of the read, so its final part is completed from the germline J gene. This chain uses TRBV7-2 with TRBJ1-1, with D possibly being TRBD1 (6 bases). The V and J ends lost 5 bases and 3 bases respectively, with 16 bases between them. In germline, CDR1 is SGHTA, CDR2 FQGNSA. The CDR3 totals 15 residues. The CDR3: CASSPLGGVYTEAFF. The sequenced CDR3 bases are TGTGCCAGCAGCCCCCTAGGGGGGGTGTACACTGAA.

This clone was observed at least ten times. The read is 3 residues too short to cover the CDR3 end, so that end is filled in from the germline J gene. The V and J genes are TRBV20-1 and TRBJ2-1, with 14 bases lining up with TRBD2. There are 17 residues in the CDR3. V shed 6 bases, J shed 0 bases, and the junction held 7 bases outside the gene matches. CDR1 and CDR2 (germline): DFQATT, SNEGSKA (reference sequence). CDR3 bases read: TGCAGTGCCGCGACTAGCGGGGGGGCTAGCTCCTACAATGAG. It is translated as CSAATSGGASSYNE. Given in full, the CDR3 is CSAATSGGASSYNEQFF.

This clone was seen at least ten times. The DNA ends 3 residues before the CDR3 does, and the rest of the CDR3 is filled in from the germline J gene. V and J are TRBV7-2 and TRBJ2-2; D might be TRBD2 (6 bases). Germline assignment: CDR1 SGHTA and CDR2 FQGNSA. The CDR3 totals 17 residues. The V end lost 0 bases, the J end lost 0 bases, and 11 bases lay between the germline ends. CDR3 bases read: TGTGCCAGCAGCTTAGCGCTGGACTATTCGAACACCGGGGAG. Encoded protein: CASSLALDYSNTGE. The full CDR3 sequence reads CASSLALDYSNTGELFF. Full variable domain (missing parts from reference TRBV7-2 and TRBJ2-2): GAGVSQSPSNKVTEKGKDVELRCDPISGHTALYWYRQSLGQGLEFLIYFQGNSAPDKSGLPSDRFSAERTGGSVSTLTIQRTQQEDSAVYLCASSLALDYSNTGELFFGEGSRLTVL.

This clone was counted a few times. Compared with germline, one end of the junction differs, possibly owing to a read error. The CDR3 end is not reached by the read, which stops 3 residues before it; the germline J gene fills it in. The chain joins TRBV7-9 to TRBJ2-7, with 11 positions matching TRBD2. CDR3 length: 14 amino acids. Per the germline V gene, CDR1 is SEHNR and CDR2 is FQNEAQ (reference sequence). CDR3 region: CASSLAGGGYEQYF. The CDR3 bases that were read are TGTGCCAGCAGCCTAGCGGGGGGAGGCTACGAG. The variable domain in full, with the rest retrieved from reference TRBV7-9 and TRBJ2-7, is DTGVSQNPRHKITKRGQNVTFRCDPISEHNRLYWYRQTLGQGPEFLTYFQNEAQLEKSRLLSDRFSAERPKGSFSTLEIQRTEQGDSAMYLCASSLAGGGYEQYFGPGTRLTVT.

This clone was detected many times. The CDR3 extends 3 residues past the end of the read, so its final part is completed from the germline J gene. J is TRBJ1-1 and V is TRBV6-1, with 7 nucleotides matching TRBD1. J gave up 5 bases and V 2 bases, and 11 bases lay outside the gene matches. This CDR3 spans 16 amino acids. Germline V CDR1 and CDR2: MNHNS, SASEGT. The CDR3 loop reads CASSEWSGGGGTEAFF. The CDR3 bases that were read are TGTGCCAGCAGTGAATGGTCAGGGGGAGGAGGGACTGAA.

Details on this clone: A much larger clonotype is one base distant, so this may be a read error. The CDR3 end is not reached by the read, which stops 3 residues before it; the germline J gene fills it in. Other DNA sequences in the same sample also yield this CDR3. The chain is built from TRBV29-1 and TRBJ2-3; 7 bases are shared with TRBD2. J lost 1 base, V lost 4 bases, and 5 bases had no gene match. Germline values: CDR1 SQVTM, CDR2 ANQGSEA. The CDR3 is 14 amino acids. Partial CDR3 DNA: TGCAGCGTTGCACTGGCGGGAGGCACAGATACG. Translating gives CSVALAGGTDT. The whole CDR3 protein is CSVALAGGTDTQYF.

In its sample, this clone was seen many times. The CDR3 end is not reached by the read, which stops 3 residues before it; the germline J gene fills it in. The gene calls are TRBV18 and TRBJ2-5; 7 positions match TRBD1. Germline V gene data show CDR1 as KGHSH and CDR2 as LQKENI. The CDR3 has 13 amino acids. With 5 bases clipped from V and 3 bases from J, the junction kept 3 bases outside the gene matches. The sequenced part of the CDR3 DNA is TGTGCCAGCTCATCAGGACAGGAAGAGACC. The encoded protein is CASSSGQEET. The whole CDR3 sequence is CASSSGQEETQYF.

This clone came up many times. The read terminates 3 residues ahead of where the CDR3 ends, so the germline J gene completes it. The chain uses TRBV5-1 and TRBJ1-4, with a weak D call TRBD1 (5 bases). Germline values: CDR1 SGHRS, CDR2 YFSETQ. There are 14 residues in the CDR3. Trimming cost V 4 bases and J 6 bases, with 13 bases left between them. The part of the CDR3 DNA that was read is TGCGCCAGCAGCCCAGACAGCCCCGATGAAAAA. As protein: CASSPDSPDEK. The whole CDR3 sequence reads CASSPDSPDEKLFF.

With regard to this clone: The read halts 3 residues ahead of the CDR3 end, with the missing end drawn from the germline J gene. The chain combines TRBV7-2 with TRBJ2-1; 11 bases fit TRBD2. This CDR3 has 14 amino acids. Trimming cost V 6 bases and J 9 bases; bases outside gene matches: 7. Germline V gene data show CDR1 as SGHTA and CDR2 as FQGNSA. The CDR3 here is CASRGSGGAGEQFF. CDR3 bases read: TGTGCCAGCAGGGGTAGCGGGGGGGCGGGTGAG.

In its sample, this clone was seen many times. From the germline J gene comes the end of the CDR3, since the read stops 3 residues before it. This sequence joins TRBV3-1 (or the pseudogene TRBV3-2) and TRBJ2-1, with a possible D match to TRBD2 (6 bases). Trimming left V 5 bases short and J 0 bases short, with 17 bases between. Germline loops: CDR1 LGHDT, CDR2 YNNKEL (reference sequence). The CDR3 spans 17 residues. The DNA read from the CDR3 is TGTGCCAGCAGCTTGCGGACTATCCCAAGCTCCTACAATGAG. This translates into CASSLRTIPSSYNE. The whole CDR3 sequence reads CASSLRTIPSSYNEQFF.

This clone occurred many times. From the germline J gene comes the end of the CDR3, since the read stops 3 residues before it. The J gene is TRBJ2-3, the V gene TRBV5-1; 7 bases are shared with TRBD2. CDR1 and CDR2 from the germline V gene are SGHRS and YFSETQ. The CDR3 has 16 residues. The J segment lost 1 base and the V segment lost 0 bases, leaving 5 bases of the junction unmatched. CDR3 residues: CASSLAGGMGTDTQYF. The CDR3 DNA, read in part, is TGCGCCAGCAGCTTGGCCGGGGGGATGGGCACAGATACG.

This clone appeared many times. The observed sequence ends 3 residues before the CDR3 terminus, with the missing tail filled in from the germline J gene. V and J are TRBV30 and TRBJ1-3; 11 bases are shared with TRBD1. Germline V lookup: CDR1 GTSNPN, CDR2 SVGIG (reference sequence). This CDR3 region has 16 residues. J lost 4 bases, V lost 3 bases, and 8 bases had no gene match. CDR3 amino acids: CAWRGQGGRAGNTIYF. CDR3 DNA (partial): TGTGCCTGGAGGGGACAGGGGGGACGTGCGGGAAACACC.

This clone showed up many times. The read stops 3 residues short of the end of the CDR3; the missing end is completed from the germline J gene. This chain uses TRBV5-6 with TRBJ1-2, with 9 bases identical to TRBD1. The CDR3 runs 13 residues. V shed 3 bases, J shed 3 bases, and the junction held 0 bases outside the gene matches. Germline V lookup: CDR1 SGHDT, CDR2 YYEEEE. CDR3 DNA, as far as it was read: TGTGCCAGCAGCTGGGACAGGGACTATGGC. It translates to CASSWDRDYG. The CDR3, in full, reads CASSWDRDYGYTF.

This clone was detected ten times or more. The read ends 3 residues shy of where the CDR3 ends; the end is completed using the germline J gene. The rearrangement links TRBV18 to TRBJ1-2, with 12 bases lining up with TRBD1. In germline, CDR1 is KGHSH, CDR2 LQKENI. The CDR3 contains 15 residues. CDR3: CASSPQGQGAKGYTF. The DNA read from the CDR3 is TGTGCCAGCTCACCCCAGGGACAGGGGGCGAAAGGC.

This clone was counted between two and nine times. The observed sequence ends 3 residues before the CDR3 terminus, with the missing tail filled in from the germline J gene. The genes are TRBV11-3 and TRBJ2-1; 7 bases agree with TRBD2. The CDR3 is 14 amino acids. Germline loops: CDR1 SGHNT, CDR2 YENEEA. V lost 6 bases and J lost 4; bases outside the gene matches: 6. CDR3 loop: CASSASGRYNEQFF. The covered CDR3 bases are TGTGCCAGCAGTGCTAGCGGCCGTTACAATGAG. Drawing the rest from reference TRBV11-3 and TRBJ2-1, the complete variable domain is EAGVVQSPRYKIIEKKQPVAFWCNPISGHNTLYWYLQNLGQGPELLIRYENEEAVDDSQLPKDRFSAERLKGVDSTLKIQPAELGDSAVYLCASSASGRYNEQFFGPGTRLTVL.

This clone has a count of ten or more. With the read ending 3 residues before the CDR3 end, the germline J gene is used to fill in that end. The chain has TRBV5-4 and TRBJ2-1; 12 bases fit TRBD2. Trimming cost V 7 bases and J 8 bases; bases outside gene matches: 13. The germline CDR1 and CDR2 sequences are SGHNT and YYREEE (reference sequence). This CDR3 contains 16 residues. CDR3 DNA (partial): TGTGCCAGCGCCCCAGGGGCTAGCGGGGGGGCCCATGAG. Its protein product is CASAPGASGGAHE. The whole CDR3 protein reads CASAPGASGGAHEQFF.

This clone was seen at least ten times. The missing CDR3 end, 3 residues past where the read stops, is filled in from the germline J gene. The chain links TRBV2 to TRBJ2-3; 10 nucleotides line up with TRBD2. The CDR3 covers 14 residues. The V and J ends lost 6 bases and 6 bases, in that order; junction bases with no gene match: 6. Germline V gene lookup returns CDR1 SNHLY and CDR2 FYNNEI. CDR3 residues: CASRASGSSDTQYF. The sequenced part of the CDR3 DNA is TGTGCCAGCAGAGCTAGCGGGAGTTCCGATACG.

This clone was observed many times. The CDR3 end lies 3 residues beyond the end of the read and is filled in from the germline J gene. V is TRBV7-3 and J is TRBJ1-6; D possibly corresponds to TRBD1 (5 bases). The CDR3 covers 16 residues. From germline, CDR1 is SGHTA and CDR2 FQGTGA. With 4 bases removed from V and 5 bases from J, the gap between germline ends came to 15 bases. The CDR3 here is CASSSSRWGHNSPLHF. Incomplete CDR3 DNA: TGTGCCAGCAGCTCCTCGCGATGGGGCCATAATTCACCC.

This clone was seen at least ten times. CDR3 region: CASRTSTAPYTQYF. The part of the CDR3 DNA that was read is TGTGCCAGCAGAACTTCGACTGCCCCCTATACG. V and J are TRBV2 and TRBJ2-3; unclear D gene. The read halts 3 residues ahead of the CDR3 end, with the missing end drawn from the germline J gene. Per germline, CDR1 SNHLY and CDR2 FYNNEI. The length of the CDR3 is 14 residues. Trimming removed 6 bases from V and 7 bases from J, with 17 bases in between.

This clone was picked up many times. CDR3: CASSSPTGVGNTIYF. CDR3 bases read: TGTGCCAGCAGCTCACCGACAGGGGTCGGAAACACC. This chain joins TRBV5-4 and TRBJ1-3; TRBD1 agrees at 8 bases. Read sequence stops 3 residues before the CDR3 end, and the germline J gene provides the missing end. CDR1 is SGHNT and CDR2 is YYREEE in the germline V gene (reference sequence). The CDR3 is 15 residues long. V was clipped by 3 bases and J by 4 bases; unmatched bases: 6. Looking up the rest from reference TRBV5-4 and TRBJ1-3 gives the full variable domain: ETGVTQSPTHLIKTRGQQVTLRCSSQSGHNTVSWYQQALGQGPQFIFQYYREEENGRGNFPPRFSGLQFPNYSSELNVNALELDDSALYLCASSSPTGVGNTIYFGEGSWLTVV.

This clone appeared many times. The observed sequence ends 3 residues before the CDR3 terminus, with the missing tail filled in from the germline J gene. The chain carries TRBV6-2 or TRBV6-3 and TRBJ1-2; 9 bases are a match to TRBD1. Trimming removed 5 bases from V and 3 bases from J; junction bases left unmatched: 10. The CDR3 length is 16 residues. Germline values: CDR1 MNHEY, CDR2 SVGEGT. This CDR3 is CASSLDRDRDYYGYTF. Partial CDR3 DNA: TGTGCCAGCAGTCTCGACCGGGACAGGGATTACTATGGC.